This TCR beta chain emerged from a study of blood T cell repertoires in COVID-19. Using immunoSEQ multiplex PCR, the repertoire was profiled, and TCRdb retains in-frame clones only, with some absent. In the table there are about 410,000 clones, 89% of which are singletons. Germline values: CDR1 LGHDT, CDR2 YNNKEL (reference sequence). The CDR3 consists of 15 residues. V gave up 4 bases and J gave up 2 bases; unmatched junction bases: 2. The source of this sequence is a woman between 35 and 50 years old with COVID-19, enrolled during active disease. The sequencing sample was made of peripheral blood. The chain recombines TRBV3-1 (or the pseudogene TRBV3-2) with TRBJ2-3, with 11 positions matching TRBD2. The CDR3 reads CASSPSGGITDTQYF. CDR3 sequence (DNA): TGTGCCAGCAGCCCTAGCGGGGGGATCACAGATACGCAGTATTTT.